One and the same sample provided the 6 T cell receptor beta chains below, sequenced in a study of T cells in Graves' hyperthyroidism and ophthalmopathy. RNA transcripts served as the template for amplifying TCR beta CDR3 regions. The TCR CDR3 was amplified in a first-round RT-PCR using the HTBI primer set. TCRdb used MiXCR to reprocess the multiplex PCR reads, holding one entry per CDR3 protein. Found here are approximately 560,000 distinct CDR3 sequences, roughly 14% of them singletons; the top ten hold roughly 6.6%. Sequencing was done on a sample of blood. Receptor source: a woman aged 30 to 39 with Graves' hyperthyroidism.

V usage is TRBV30 and J usage is TRBJ1-2; D call uncertain. Germline V lookup: CDR1 GTSNPN, CDR2 SVGIG (reference sequence). The length of the CDR3 is 13 residues. V lost 7 bases to trimming and J lost 8 bases, with 20 bases between them. The CDR3 is CASRDKAAQGYTF. Written as DNA, the CDR3 is TGTGCCTCCAGAGACAAGGCGGCCCAGGGCTACACCTTC.

This clonotype was found many times. This chain joins TRBV5-1 and TRBJ1-2, with 8 positions matching TRBD1. The CDR3 is 18 residues long. Germline V gives CDR1 SGHRS, CDR2 YFSETQ. Trimming at V came to 3 bases and at J to 8 bases, leaving 21 bases not matched to a gene. This CDR3 is CASSYKPGQAIFGGGYTF. As DNA, the CDR3 is TGCGCCAGCAGCTACAAACCGGGACAGGCGATATTTGGGGGCGGCTACACCTTC.

This clonotype was seen at least ten times. The J gene is TRBJ2-1, the V gene TRBV10-3, with D unresolved. V was trimmed by 6 bases and J by 6 bases, leaving 6 bases between them. The CDR3 spans 11 residues. Germline values: CDR1 ENHRY, CDR2 SYGVKD. Here the CDR3 reads CAISLSNEQFF. CDR3 DNA: TGTGCCATCAGCCTTTCCAATGAGCAGTTCTTC.

This clonotype was observed many times. This chain links TRBV6-2 or TRBV6-3 with TRBJ2-2; 8 bases are a match to TRBD2. The CDR3 is 14 residues long. Looked up from germline, CDR1 is MNHEY and CDR2 is SVGEGT. With V trimmed by 6 bases and J by 6 bases, 6 bases remained unmatched. The chain's CDR3 is CASRGLVVAGELFF. The CDR3 DNA reads TGTGCCAGCAGGGGACTAGTTGTGGCCGGGGAGCTGTTTTTT.

The CDR3 protein is CATSRSGFSYEQYF. The CDR3 nucleotides are TGTGCCACCAGCCGTTCCGGGTTCTCCTACGAGCAGTACTTC. The rearrangement uses TRBV15 and TRBJ2-7, with D hard to call. Germline values: CDR1 LNHNV, CDR2 YYDKDF (reference sequence). V lost 5 bases to trimming and J lost 0 bases, with 11 bases between them. The CDR3 extends over 14 amino acids.

This clonotype was seen repeatedly, ten times or more. The chain carries TRBV12-3 or TRBV12-4 and TRBJ2-7; 9 bases match TRBD1. The CDR3 sequence is 15 residues long. V lost 3 bases to trimming and J lost 5 bases; unmatched junction nucleotides: 8. Here the CDR3 reads CASSFLTGGRDEQYF. The DNA for the CDR3 is TGTGCCAGCAGTTTCCTCACAGGGGGCCGAGACGAGCAGTACTTC.